This T cell receptor beta chain was sequenced during a study of cytomegalovirus exposure and HLA in healthy donors. Researchers ran the PCR with 60 Vbeta and 13 Jbeta primers. Sequencing was performed with immunoSEQ multiplex PCR; in TCRdb, only in-frame clones are kept and a portion is missing. The sample consists of 200,000 to 250,000 clones, 85% to 90% of them appearing once. V was pared by 1 base and J by 1 base, with 11 bases between. Germline lookup yields CDR1 SGHDT and CDR2 YYEEEE. The CDR3 consists of 16 residues. The chain carries TRBV5-6 and TRBJ2-2; TRBD2 is a possible D gene (5 bases). The TCR sequence derives from a woman between 18 and 30 years old in good health and CMV-seronegative. Material for sequencing was PBMCs. CDR3 sequence: CASSLMLAENTGELFF. As DNA, the CDR3 is TGTGCCAGCAGCTTGATGCTAGCAGAGAACACCGGGGAGCTGTTTTTT.